This is a list of T cell receptor beta chains from one sample in a study of cytomegalovirus exposure and HLA in healthy donors. The data were produced by immunoSEQ multiplex PCR, yet TCRdb's version contains in-frame clones alone and is incomplete. The repertoire has fewer than 250,000 clones, roughly 80% of them found once; the top ten carry 2.5% to 3.5%. The sample was PBMCs. The receptors stem from a young man in good health and CMV-seronegative. Both conserved end residues are part of each CDR3.

V: TRBV10-3; J: TRBJ1-1; CDR3: CAISQGQKNTEAFF
V: TRBV5-6; J: TRBJ1-2; CDR3: CASSLMGQSYGYTF
V: TRBV6-4; J: TRBJ2-5; CDR3: CASRDQQIQETQYF
V: TRBV7-9; J: TRBJ2-1; CDR3: CASSPRATYNEQFF
V: TRBV19; J: TRBJ2-7; CDR3: CASSTGNWDEQYF
V: TRBV28; J: TRBJ2-1; CDR3: CASSSLTSGGAQHYNEQFF
V: TRBV5-4; J: TRBJ1-2; CDR3: CASSLLGQGYGYTF
V: TRBV13; J: TRBJ2-6; CDR3: CASSFRGGESGANVLTF
V: TRBV2; J: TRBJ1-2; CDR3: CASSKQGDYGYTF
V: TRBV9; J: TRBJ1-5; CDR3: CASSARGGDRGNQPQHF
V: TRBV6-6; J: TRBJ1-1; CDR3: CASSYSDRGTNEAFF
V: TRBV15; J: TRBJ2-7; CDR3: CATSREPQGSIGYEQYF
V: TRBV7-8; J: TRBJ2-2; CDR3: CASSLAGMAGNTGELFF
V: TRBV28; J: TRBJ2-1; CDR3: CASREKSRGLQFF
V: TRBV13; J: TRBJ2-5; CDR3: CASSTLTDQETQYF
V: TRBV11-2; J: TRBJ2-7; CDR3: CASQPVGQGLGEQYF